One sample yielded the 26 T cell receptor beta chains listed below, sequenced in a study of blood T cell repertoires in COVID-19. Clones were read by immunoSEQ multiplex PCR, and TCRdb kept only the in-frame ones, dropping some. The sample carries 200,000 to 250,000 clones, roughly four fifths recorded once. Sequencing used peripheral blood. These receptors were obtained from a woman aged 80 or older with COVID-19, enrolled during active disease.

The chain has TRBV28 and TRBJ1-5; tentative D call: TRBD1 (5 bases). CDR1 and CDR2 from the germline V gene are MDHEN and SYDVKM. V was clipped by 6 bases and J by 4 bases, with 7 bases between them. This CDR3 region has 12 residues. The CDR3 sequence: CASRRGNQPQHF. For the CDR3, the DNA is TGTGCCAGCAGAAGGGGAAATCAGCCCCAGCATTTT.

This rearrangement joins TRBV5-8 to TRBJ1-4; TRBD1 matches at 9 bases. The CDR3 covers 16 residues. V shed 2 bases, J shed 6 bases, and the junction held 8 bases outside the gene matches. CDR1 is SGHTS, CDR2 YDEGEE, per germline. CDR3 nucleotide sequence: TGTGCCAGCAGCTTTGGGACAGGGAAGGGTTATGAAAAACTGTTTTTT. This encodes CASSFGTGKGYEKLFF.

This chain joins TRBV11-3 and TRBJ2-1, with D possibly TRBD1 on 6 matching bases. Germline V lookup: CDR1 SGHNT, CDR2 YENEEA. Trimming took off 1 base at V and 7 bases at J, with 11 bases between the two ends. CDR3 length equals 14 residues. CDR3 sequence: CASSLGDTRNEQFF. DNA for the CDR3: TGTGCCAGCAGCTTAGGGGACACGAGGAATGAGCAGTTCTTC.

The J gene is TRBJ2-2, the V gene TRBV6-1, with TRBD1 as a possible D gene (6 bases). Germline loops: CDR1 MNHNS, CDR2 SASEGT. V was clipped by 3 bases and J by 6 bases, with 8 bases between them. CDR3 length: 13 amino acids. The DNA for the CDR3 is TGTGCCAGCAGTGACAGGGGAGCCGGGGAGCTGTTTTTT. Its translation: CASSDRGAGELFF.

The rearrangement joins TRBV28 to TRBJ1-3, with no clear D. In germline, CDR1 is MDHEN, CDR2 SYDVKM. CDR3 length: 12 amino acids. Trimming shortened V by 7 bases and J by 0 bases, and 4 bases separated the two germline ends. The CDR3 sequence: CASISSGNTIYF. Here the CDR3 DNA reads TGTGCCAGCATCAGCTCTGGAAACACCATATATTTT.

The CDR3 nucleotides are TGTGCCAGCAGTTTGAGGGTTAATTCACCCCTCCACTTT. It yields the protein CASSLRVNSPLHF. This chain links TRBV6-5 with TRBJ1-6; D gene ambiguous. V shed 4 bases and J shed 6 bases, with 7 bases lying between them. Germline-derived CDR1 and CDR2 are MNHEY and SVGAGI. The CDR3 has 13 residues.

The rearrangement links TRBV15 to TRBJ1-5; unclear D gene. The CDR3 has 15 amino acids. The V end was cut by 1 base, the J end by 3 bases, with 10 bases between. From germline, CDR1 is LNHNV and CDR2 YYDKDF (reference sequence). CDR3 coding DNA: TGTGCCACCAGCAGAGGGAGGGATTCCAATCAGCCCCAGCATTTT. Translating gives CATSRGRDSNQPQHF.

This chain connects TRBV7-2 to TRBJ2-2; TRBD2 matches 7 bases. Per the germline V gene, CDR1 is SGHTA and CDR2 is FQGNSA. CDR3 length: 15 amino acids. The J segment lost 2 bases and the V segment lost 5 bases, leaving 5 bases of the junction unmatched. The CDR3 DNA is TGTGCCAGCAGCCGCCGGGACTACAACACCGGGGAGCTGTTTTTT. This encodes CASSRRDYNTGELFF.

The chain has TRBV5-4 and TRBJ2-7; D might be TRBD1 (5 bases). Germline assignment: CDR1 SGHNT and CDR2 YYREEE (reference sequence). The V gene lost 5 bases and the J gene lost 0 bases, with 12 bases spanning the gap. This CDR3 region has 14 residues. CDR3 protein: CASREQASSYEQYF. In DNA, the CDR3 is TGTGCCAGCAGGGAACAGGCCAGCTCCTACGAGCAGTACTTC.

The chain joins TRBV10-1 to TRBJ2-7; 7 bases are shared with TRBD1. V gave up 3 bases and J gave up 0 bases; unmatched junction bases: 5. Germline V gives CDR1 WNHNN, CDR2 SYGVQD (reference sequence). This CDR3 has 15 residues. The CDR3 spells CASSDPRDSSYEQYF. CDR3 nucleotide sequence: TGCGCCAGCAGTGATCCCCGGGACAGCTCCTACGAGCAGTACTTC.

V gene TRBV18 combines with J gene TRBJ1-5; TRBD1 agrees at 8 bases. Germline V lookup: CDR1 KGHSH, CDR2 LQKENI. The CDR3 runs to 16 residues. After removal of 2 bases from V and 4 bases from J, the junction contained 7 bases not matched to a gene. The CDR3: CASSPATGVENQPQHF. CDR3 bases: TGTGCCAGCTCACCAGCGACAGGGGTAGAAAATCAGCCCCAGCATTTT.

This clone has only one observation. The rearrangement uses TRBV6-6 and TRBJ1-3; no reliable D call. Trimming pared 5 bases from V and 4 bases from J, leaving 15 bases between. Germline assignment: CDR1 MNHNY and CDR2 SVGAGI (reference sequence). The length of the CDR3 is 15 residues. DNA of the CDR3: TGTGCCAGCAGTGTCCGGAACAGCCTGGGAAACACCATATATTTT. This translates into CASSVRNSLGNTIYF.

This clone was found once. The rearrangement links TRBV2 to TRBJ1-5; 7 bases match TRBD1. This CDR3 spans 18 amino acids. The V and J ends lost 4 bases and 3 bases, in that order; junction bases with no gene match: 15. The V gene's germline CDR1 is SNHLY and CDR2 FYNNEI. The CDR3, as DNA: TGTGCCAGCAGTGGAGAGGAGGGGGCTACCCCCCACAATCAGCCCCAGCATTTT. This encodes CASSGEEGATPHNQPQHF.

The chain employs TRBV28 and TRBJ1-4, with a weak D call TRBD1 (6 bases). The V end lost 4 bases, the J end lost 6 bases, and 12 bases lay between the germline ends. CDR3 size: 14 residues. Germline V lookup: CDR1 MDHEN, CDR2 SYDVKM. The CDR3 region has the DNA TGTGCCAGCAGTTCGCGCGCAGGGGATGAAAAACTGTTTTTT. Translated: CASSSRAGDEKLFF.

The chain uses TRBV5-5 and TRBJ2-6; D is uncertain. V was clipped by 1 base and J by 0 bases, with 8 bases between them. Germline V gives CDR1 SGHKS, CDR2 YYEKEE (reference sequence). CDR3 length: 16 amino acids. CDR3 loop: CASSLLRSSGANVLTF. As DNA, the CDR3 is TGTGCCAGCAGCTTGTTAAGGAGCTCTGGGGCCAACGTCCTGACTTTC.

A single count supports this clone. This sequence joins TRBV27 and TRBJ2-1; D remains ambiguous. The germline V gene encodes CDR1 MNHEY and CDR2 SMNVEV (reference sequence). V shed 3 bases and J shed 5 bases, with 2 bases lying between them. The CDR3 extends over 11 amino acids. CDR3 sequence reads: CASSFNNEQFF. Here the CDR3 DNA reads TGTGCCAGCAGTTTCAACAATGAGCAGTTCTTC.

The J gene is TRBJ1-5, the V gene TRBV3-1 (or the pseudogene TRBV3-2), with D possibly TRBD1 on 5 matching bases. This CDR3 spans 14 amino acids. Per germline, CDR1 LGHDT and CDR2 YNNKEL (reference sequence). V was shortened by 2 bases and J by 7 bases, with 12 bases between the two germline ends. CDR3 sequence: CASSQLPGKQPQHF. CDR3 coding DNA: TGTGCCAGCAGCCAACTGCCAGGGAAACAGCCCCAGCATTTT.

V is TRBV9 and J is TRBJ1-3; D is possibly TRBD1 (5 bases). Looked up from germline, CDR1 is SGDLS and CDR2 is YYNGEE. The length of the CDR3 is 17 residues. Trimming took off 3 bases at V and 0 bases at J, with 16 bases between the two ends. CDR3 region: CASSELQVASSGNTIYF. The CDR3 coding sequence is TGTGCCAGCAGCGAATTACAGGTGGCGAGCTCTGGAAACACCATATATTTT.

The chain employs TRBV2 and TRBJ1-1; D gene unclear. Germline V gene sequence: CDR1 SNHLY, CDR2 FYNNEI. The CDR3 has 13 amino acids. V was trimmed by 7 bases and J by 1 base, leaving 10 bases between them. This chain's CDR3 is CASTREANTEAFF. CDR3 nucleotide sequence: TGTGCCAGCACTCGGGAAGCGAACACTGAAGCTTTCTTT.

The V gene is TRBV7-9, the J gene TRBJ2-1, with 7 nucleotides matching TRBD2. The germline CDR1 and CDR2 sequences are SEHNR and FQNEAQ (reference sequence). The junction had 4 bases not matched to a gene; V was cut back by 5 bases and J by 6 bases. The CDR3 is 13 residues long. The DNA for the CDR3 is TGTGCCAGCAGCGCTACTAGCGTCAATGAGCAGTTCTTC. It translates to CASSATSVNEQFF.

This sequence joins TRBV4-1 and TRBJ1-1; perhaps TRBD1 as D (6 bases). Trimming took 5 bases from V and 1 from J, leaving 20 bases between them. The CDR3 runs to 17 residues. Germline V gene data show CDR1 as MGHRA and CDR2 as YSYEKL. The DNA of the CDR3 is TGCGCCAGCAGCGGGTTGTACAGGGCTAGAGGGAACACTGAAGCTTTCTTT. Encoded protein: CASSGLYRARGNTEAFF.

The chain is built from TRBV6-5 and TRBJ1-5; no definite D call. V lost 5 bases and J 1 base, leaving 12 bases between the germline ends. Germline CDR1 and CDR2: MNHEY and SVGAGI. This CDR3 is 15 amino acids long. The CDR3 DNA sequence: TGTGCCAGCAGTCCCTGGGGAGAAAGCAATCAGCCCCAGCATTTT. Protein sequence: CASSPWGESNQPQHF.

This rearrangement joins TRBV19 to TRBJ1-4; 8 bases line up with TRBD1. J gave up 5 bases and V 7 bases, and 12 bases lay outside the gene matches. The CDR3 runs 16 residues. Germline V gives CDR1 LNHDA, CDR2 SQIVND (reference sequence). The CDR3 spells CASKQAGGSRNEKLFF. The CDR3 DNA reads TGTGCCAGTAAACAGGCAGGGGGCAGTAGGAATGAAAAACTGTTTTTT.

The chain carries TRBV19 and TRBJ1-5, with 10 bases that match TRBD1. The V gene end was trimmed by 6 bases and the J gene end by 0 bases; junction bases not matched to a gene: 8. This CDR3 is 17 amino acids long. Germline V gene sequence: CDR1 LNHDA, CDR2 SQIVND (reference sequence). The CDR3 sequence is CASRLDRGLYSNQPQHF. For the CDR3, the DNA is TGTGCCAGTAGACTAGACAGGGGGCTCTATAGCAATCAGCCCCAGCATTTT.

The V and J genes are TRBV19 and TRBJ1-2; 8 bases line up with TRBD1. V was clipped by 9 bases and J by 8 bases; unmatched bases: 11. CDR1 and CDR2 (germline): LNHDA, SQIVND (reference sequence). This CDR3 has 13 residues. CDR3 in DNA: TGTGCCAGCGGGTCAGGACAGGGTGGCGGCTACACCTTC. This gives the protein CASGSGQGGGYTF.

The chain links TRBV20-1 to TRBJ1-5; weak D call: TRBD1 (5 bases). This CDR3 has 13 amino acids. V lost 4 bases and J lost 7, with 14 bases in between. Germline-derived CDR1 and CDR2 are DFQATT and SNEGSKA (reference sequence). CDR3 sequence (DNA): TGCAGTGCTACTGAGACAGTACGACAGCCCCAGCATTTT. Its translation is CSATETVRQPQHF.